A single sample is the source of the 10 T cell receptor beta chains below, sequenced in a study of beta chain features in type 1 diabetes. The isolated RNA, all of it, was reverse transcribed, so expressed TCRB transcripts were what got sequenced. Measured with immunoSEQ multiplex PCR; TCRdb has only the in-frame clones, and not every one. The sample includes 120,000 to 150,000 clones, about 44% of them seen just once. The sample taken for sequencing was Tregs from blood. These receptors came from a man younger than 35 in good health.

This rearrangement joins TRBV7-2 to TRBJ2-2; TRBD2 matches at 13 bases. CDR1 and CDR2 from the germline V gene are SGHTA and FQGNSA. This CDR3 region has 17 residues. Trimming at V came to 4 bases and at J to 4 bases, leaving 6 bases not matched to a gene. The CDR3 protein is CASSSSGTSGATGELFF. The CDR3 region has the DNA TGTGCCAGCAGCTCATCCGGGACTAGCGGGGCCACCGGGGAGCTGTTTTTT.

V usage is TRBV4-2 and J usage is TRBJ2-7, with D possibly being TRBD1 (5 bases). V lost 0 bases, J lost 5 bases, and 17 bases lay in between. CDR3 size: 16 residues. Germline values: CDR1 LGHNA, CDR2 YNFKEQ. CDR3 amino acids: CASSQDPLSQGNEQYF. In DNA form, the CDR3 reads TGTGCCAGCAGCCAAGACCCCCTAAGCCAGGGAAACGAGCAGTACTTC.

This chain links TRBV7-2 with TRBJ2-7; D is uncertain. The germline gives CDR1 SGHTA, CDR2 FQGNSA. The CDR3 is 13 amino acids. V lost 3 bases, J lost 3 bases, and 9 bases lay in between. CDR3 protein: CASSFGPSYEQYF. As DNA, the CDR3 is TGTGCCAGCAGCTTTGGGCCCAGCTACGAGCAGTACTTC.

This clone was seen only once. The genes are TRBV28 and TRBJ2-2; D not resolved. The CDR3 is 12 residues long. Germline CDR1 MDHEN, CDR2 SYDVKM. The germline V and J ends were trimmed by 6 bases and 3 bases, with 5 bases remaining between them. The CDR3 bases are TGTGCCAGCAGCTTCTACACCGGGGAGCTGTTTTTT. The encoded protein is CASSFYTGELFF.

The CDR3 region is CATSSFGRGQGPYSNQPQHF. In DNA, the CDR3 is TGTGCCACCAGCAGCTTCGGGAGGGGACAGGGACCTTATAGCAATCAGCCCCAGCATTTT. The V call is TRBV15, the J call TRBJ1-5, with 9 bases aligning to TRBD1. J was trimmed by 0 bases and V by 3 bases; bases with no gene match: 15. The CDR3 extends over 20 amino acids. Germline V gene sequence: CDR1 LNHNV, CDR2 YYDKDF (reference sequence).

The chain couples TRBV6-5 to TRBJ2-7, with 9 nucleotides matching TRBD1. There are 15 residues in the CDR3. Germline assignment: CDR1 MNHEY and CDR2 SVGAGI. Germline trimming cut 6 bases from V and 7 bases from J; bases unmatched to any gene: 13. The CDR3 loop reads CASRKAGTGTREQYF. The CDR3 nucleotides read TGTGCCAGCAGAAAAGCCGGGACAGGGACGAGGGAGCAGTACTTC.

This clone showed up just a few times. The gene calls are TRBV2 and TRBJ2-7; TRBD2 is a possible D gene (5 bases). This CDR3 region has 11 residues. In germline, CDR1 is SNHLY, CDR2 FYNNEI. Between the trimmed V and J ends, which lost 6 bases and 6 bases, there was a span of 9 bases. CDR3 sequence reads: CASSVGGEQYF. Here the CDR3 DNA reads TGTGCCAGCAGCGTAGGAGGCGAGCAGTACTTC.

The chain couples TRBV4-3 to TRBJ1-2; weak D call: TRBD1 (5 bases). The CDR3 sequence is 15 residues long. Per germline, CDR1 LGHNA and CDR2 YSLEER. Trimming took 0 bases from V and 7 from J, leaving 15 bases between them. The CDR3: CASSQDLGGAAGYTF. In nucleotides, the CDR3 is TGCGCCAGCAGCCAAGATTTAGGAGGGGCGGCTGGCTACACCTTC.

The chain has TRBV18 and TRBJ2-1, with 9 bases fitting TRBD2. Germline CDR1 reads KGHSH; CDR2 reads LQKENI. V was pared by 2 bases and J by 6 bases, with 2 bases of the junction left unmatched. The length of the CDR3 is 14 residues. CDR3 in DNA: TGTGCCAGCTCACCAGGACTAGCGCCCAATGAGCAGTTCTTC. Amino acids: CASSPGLAPNEQFF.

This chain joins TRBV4-3 and TRBJ2-1; 8 nucleotides line up with TRBD2. Germline CDR1 and CDR2: LGHNA and YSLEER. The CDR3 contains 16 residues. J was trimmed by 4 bases and V by 1 base; bases with no gene match: 6. CDR3 loop: CASSQVSGTLYNEQFF. In nucleotides, the CDR3 is TGCGCCAGCAGCCAAGTTAGCGGGACTCTATACAATGAGCAGTTCTTC.